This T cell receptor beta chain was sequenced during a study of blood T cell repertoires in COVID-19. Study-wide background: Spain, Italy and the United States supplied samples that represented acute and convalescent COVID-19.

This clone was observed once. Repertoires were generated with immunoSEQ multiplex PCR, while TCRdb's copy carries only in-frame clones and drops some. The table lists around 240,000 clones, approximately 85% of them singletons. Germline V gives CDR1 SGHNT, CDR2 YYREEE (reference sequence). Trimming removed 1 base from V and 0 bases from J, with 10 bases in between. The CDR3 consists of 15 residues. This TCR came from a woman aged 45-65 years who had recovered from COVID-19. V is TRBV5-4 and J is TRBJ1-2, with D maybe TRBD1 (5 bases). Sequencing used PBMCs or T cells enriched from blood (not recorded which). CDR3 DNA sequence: TGTGCCAGCAGCTTGTGGGGGGAGGCTAACTATGGCTACACCTTC. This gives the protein CASSLWGEANYGYTF.